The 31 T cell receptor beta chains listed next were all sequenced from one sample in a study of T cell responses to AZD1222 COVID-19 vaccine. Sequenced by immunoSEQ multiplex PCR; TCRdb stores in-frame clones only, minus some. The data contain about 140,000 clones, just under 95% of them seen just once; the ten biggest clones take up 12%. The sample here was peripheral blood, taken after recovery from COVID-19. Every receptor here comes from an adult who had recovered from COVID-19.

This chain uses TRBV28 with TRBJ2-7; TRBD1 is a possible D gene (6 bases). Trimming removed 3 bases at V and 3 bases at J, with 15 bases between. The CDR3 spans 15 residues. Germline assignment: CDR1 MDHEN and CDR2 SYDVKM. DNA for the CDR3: TGTGCCAGCAGTTTGGTGGGCAGGGGTCACTACGAGCAGTACTTC. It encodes CASSLVGRGHYEQYF.

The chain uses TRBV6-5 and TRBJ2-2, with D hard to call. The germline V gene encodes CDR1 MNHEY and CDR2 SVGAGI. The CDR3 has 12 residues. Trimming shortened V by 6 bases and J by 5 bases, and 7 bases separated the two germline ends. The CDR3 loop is CASSLGTGELFF. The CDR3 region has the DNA TGTGCCAGCAGCCTCGGGACCGGGGAGCTGTTTTTT.

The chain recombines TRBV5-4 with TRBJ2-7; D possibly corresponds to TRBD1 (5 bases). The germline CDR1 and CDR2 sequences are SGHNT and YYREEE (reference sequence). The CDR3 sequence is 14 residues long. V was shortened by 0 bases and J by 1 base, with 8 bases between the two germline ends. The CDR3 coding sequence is TGTGCCAGCAGCTTGGAAGCAGGGTCCTACGAGCAGTACTTC. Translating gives CASSLEAGSYEQYF.

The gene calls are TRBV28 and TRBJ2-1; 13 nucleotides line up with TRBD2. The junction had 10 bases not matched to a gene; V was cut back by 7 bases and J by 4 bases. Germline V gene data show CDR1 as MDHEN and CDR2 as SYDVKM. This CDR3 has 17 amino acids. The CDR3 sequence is CASTPGTSGIKYNEQFF. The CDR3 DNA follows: TGTGCCAGCACTCCCGGGACTAGCGGGATAAAGTACAATGAGCAGTTCTTC.

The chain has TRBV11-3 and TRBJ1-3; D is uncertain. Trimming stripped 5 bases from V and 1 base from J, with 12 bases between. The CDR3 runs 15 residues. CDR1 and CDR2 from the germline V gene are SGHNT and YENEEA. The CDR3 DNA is TGTGCCAGCAGCCCTGGAGGGAGTTCTGGAAACACCATATATTTT. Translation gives CASSPGGSSGNTIYF.

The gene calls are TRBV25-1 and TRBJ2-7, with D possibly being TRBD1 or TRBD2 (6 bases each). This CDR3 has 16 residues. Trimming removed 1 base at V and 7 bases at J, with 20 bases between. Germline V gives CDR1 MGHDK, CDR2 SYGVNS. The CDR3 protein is CASSEWGAGALGEQYF. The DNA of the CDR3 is TGTGCCAGCAGTGAATGGGGGGCAGGGGCACTCGGGGAGCAGTACTTC.

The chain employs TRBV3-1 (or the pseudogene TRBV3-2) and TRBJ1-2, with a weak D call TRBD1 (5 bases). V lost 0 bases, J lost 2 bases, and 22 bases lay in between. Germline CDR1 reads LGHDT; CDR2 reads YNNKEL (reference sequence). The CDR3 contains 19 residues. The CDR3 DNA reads TGTGCCAGCAGCCAAGAGCCTCATGGGACCCACGCCAACAACTATGGCTACACCTTC. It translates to CASSQEPHGTHANNYGYTF.

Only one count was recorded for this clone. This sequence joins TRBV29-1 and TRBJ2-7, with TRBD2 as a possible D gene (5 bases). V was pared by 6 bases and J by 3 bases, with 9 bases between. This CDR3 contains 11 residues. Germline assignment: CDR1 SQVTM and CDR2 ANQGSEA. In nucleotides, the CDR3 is TGCAGCGTCCGACGGGACTACGAGCAGTACTTC. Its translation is CSVRRDYEQYF.

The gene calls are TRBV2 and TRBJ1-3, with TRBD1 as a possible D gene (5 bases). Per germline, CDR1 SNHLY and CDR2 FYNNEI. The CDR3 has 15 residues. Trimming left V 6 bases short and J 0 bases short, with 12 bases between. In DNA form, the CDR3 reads TGTGCCAGCAGCCCGGGGCAGGACTCTGGAAACACCATATATTTT. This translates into CASSPGQDSGNTIYF.

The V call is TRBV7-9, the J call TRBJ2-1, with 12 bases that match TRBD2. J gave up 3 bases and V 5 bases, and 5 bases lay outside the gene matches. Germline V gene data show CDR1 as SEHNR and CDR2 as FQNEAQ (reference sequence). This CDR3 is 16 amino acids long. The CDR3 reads CASSPTSGSYYNEQFF. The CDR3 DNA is TGTGCCAGCAGCCCGACTAGCGGGAGCTACTACAATGAGCAGTTCTTC.

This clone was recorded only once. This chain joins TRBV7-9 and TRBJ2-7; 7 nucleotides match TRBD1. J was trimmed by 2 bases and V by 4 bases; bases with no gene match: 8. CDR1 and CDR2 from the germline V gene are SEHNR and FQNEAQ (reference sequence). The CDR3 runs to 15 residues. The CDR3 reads CASSSRDRAPYEQYF. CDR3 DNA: TGTGCCAGCAGCTCCCGAGACAGGGCCCCCTACGAGCAGTACTTC. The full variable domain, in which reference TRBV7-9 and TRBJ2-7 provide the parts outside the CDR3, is DTGVSQNPRHKITKRGQNVTFRCDPISEHNRLYWYRQTLGQGPEFLTYFQNEAQLEKSRLLSDRFSAERPKGSFSTLEIQRTEQGDSAMYLCASSSRDRAPYEQYFGPGTRLTVT.

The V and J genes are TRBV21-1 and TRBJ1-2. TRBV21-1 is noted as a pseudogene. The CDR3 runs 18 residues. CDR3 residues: CASSKGAGSPEGNYGYTF. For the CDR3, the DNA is TGTGCCAGCAGCAAAGGGGCGGGGAGCCCAGAGGGTAACTATGGCTACACCTTC.

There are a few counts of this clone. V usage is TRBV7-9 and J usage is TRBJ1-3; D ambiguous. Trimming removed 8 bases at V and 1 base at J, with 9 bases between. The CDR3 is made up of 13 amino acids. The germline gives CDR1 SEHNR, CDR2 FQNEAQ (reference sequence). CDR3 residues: CASGQPSGNTIYF. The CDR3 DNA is TGTGCCAGCGGCCAACCTTCTGGAAACACCATATATTTT.

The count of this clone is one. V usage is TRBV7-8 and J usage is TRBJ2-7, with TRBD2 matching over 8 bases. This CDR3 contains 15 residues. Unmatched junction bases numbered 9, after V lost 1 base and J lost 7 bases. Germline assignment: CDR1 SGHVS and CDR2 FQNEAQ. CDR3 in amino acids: CASSLVERESKEQYF. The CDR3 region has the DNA TGTGCCAGCAGCTTAGTCGAGCGGGAGAGTAAGGAGCAGTACTTC.

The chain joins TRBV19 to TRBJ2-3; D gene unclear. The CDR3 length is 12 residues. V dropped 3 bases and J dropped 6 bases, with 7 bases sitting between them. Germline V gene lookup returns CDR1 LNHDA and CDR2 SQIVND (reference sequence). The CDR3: CASSISADTQYF. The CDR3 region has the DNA TGTGCCAGTAGTATCTCGGCGGATACGCAGTATTTT.

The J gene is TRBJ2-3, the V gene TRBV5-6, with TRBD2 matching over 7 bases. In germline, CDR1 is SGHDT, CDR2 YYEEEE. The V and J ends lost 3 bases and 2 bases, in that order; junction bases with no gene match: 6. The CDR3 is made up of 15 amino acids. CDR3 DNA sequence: TGTGCCAGCAGCTATCGAGCGGGGACCACAGATACGCAGTATTTT. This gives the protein CASSYRAGTTDTQYF.

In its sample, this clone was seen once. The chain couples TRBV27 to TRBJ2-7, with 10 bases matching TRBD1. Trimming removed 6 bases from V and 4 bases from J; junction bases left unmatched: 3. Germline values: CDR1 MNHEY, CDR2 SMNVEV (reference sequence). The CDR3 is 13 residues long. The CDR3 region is CASSRDRGYEQYF. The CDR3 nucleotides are TGTGCCAGCAGCCGGGACAGGGGATACGAGCAGTACTTC.

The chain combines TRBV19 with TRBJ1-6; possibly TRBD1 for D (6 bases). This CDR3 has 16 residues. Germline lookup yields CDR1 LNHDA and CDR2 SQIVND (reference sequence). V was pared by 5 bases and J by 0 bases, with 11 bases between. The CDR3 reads CASSLDRSSYNSPLHF. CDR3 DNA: TGTGCCAGTAGTCTCGACAGGAGCTCCTATAATTCACCCCTCCACTTT.

In DNA, the CDR3 is TGTGCCAGCTGTCTTGGGACGGTTAACTATGGCTACACCTTC. Amino acid sequence: CASCLGTVNYGYTF. The V and J genes are TRBV6-5 and TRBJ1-2; a possible D gene is TRBD1 (5 bases). The CDR3 is 14 amino acids. The germline V and J ends were trimmed by 8 bases and 1 base, with 14 bases remaining between them. The V gene's germline CDR1 is MNHEY and CDR2 SVGAGI.

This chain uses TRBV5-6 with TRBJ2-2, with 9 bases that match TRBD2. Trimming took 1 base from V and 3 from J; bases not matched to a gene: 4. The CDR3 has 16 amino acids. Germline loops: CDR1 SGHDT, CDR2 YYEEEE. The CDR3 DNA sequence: TGTGCCAGCAGCTTGTATGTAGCGGGAGACACCGGGGAGCTGTTTTTT. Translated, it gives CASSLYVAGDTGELFF.

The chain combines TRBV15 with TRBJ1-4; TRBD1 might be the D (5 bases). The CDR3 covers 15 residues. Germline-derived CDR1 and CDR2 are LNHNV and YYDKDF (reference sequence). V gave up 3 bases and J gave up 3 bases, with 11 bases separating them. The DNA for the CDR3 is TGTGCCACCAGCAGGACCGGGGCGGCTAATGAAAAACTGTTTTTT. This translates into CATSRTGAANEKLFF.

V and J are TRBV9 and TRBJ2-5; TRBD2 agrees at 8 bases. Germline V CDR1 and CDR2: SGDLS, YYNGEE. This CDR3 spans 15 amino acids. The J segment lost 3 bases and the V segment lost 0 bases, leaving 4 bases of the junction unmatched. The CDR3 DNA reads TGTGCCAGCAGCGTAGGGGTTAGCGGGAAAGAGACCCAGTACTTC. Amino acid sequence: CASSVGVSGKETQYF.

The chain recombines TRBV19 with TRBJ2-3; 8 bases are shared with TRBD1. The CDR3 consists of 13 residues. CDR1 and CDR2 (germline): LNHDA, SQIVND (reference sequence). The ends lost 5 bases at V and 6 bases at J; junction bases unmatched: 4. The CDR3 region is CASSPDRGDTQYF. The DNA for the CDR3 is TGTGCCAGTAGTCCCGACAGGGGTGATACGCAGTATTTT.

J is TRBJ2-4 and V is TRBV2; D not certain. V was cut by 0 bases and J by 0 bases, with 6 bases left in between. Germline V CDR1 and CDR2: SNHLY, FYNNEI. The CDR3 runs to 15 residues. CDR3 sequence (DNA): TGTGCCAGCAGTGAAGCCGAGGTAGCCAAAAACATTCAGTACTTC. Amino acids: CASSEAEVAKNIQYF.

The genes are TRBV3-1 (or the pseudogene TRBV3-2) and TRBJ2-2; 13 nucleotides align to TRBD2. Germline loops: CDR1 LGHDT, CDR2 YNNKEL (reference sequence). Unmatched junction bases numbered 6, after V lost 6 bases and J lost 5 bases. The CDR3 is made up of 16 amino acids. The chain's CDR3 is CASRTQGLAGTGELFF. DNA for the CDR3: TGTGCCAGCAGAACCCAGGGACTAGCGGGAACCGGGGAGCTGTTTTTT.

Here the CDR3 reads CASSRYEGSNHQPQHF. In nucleotides, the CDR3 is TGTGCCAGTAGTAGATACGAGGGAAGCAATCATCAGCCCCAGCATTTT. The chain recombines TRBV19 with TRBJ1-5, with D hard to call. Germline V CDR1 and CDR2: LNHDA, SQIVND (reference sequence). CDR3 size: 16 residues. Trimming shortened V by 4 bases and J by 5 bases, and 18 bases separated the two germline ends.

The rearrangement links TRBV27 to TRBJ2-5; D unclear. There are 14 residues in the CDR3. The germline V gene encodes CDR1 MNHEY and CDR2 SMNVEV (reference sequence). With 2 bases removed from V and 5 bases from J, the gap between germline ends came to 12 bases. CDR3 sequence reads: CASSLRVDGETQYF. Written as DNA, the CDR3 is TGTGCCAGCAGTTTAAGAGTGGACGGGGAGACCCAGTACTTC.

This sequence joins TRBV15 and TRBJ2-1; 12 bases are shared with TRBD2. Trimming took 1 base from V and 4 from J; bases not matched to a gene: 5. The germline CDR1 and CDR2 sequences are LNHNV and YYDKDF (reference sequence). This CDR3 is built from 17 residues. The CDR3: CATSRVGGLAGYNEQFF. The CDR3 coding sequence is TGTGCCACCAGCAGAGTTGGGGGACTAGCGGGTTACAATGAGCAGTTCTTC.

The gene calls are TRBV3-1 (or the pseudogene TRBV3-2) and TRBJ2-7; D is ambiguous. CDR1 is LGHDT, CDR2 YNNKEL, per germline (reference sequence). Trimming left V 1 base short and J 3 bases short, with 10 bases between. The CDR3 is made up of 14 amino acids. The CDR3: CASSQGSVRYEQYF. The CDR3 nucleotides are TGTGCCAGCAGCCAAGGTAGTGTCCGCTACGAGCAGTACTTC.

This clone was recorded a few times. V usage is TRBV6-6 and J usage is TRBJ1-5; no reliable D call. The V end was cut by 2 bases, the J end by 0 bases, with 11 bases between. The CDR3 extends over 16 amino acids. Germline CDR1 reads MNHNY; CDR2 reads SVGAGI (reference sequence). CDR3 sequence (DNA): TGTGCCAGCAGTTACCAACCATGGAGTAGCAATCAGCCCCAGCATTTT. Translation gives CASSYQPWSSNQPQHF.

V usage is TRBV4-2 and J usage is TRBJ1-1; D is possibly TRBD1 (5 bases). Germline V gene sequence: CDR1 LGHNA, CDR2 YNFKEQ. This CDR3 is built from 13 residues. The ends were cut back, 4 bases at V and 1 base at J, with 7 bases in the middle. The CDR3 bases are TGTGCCAGCAGCCCAGGACAGAACACTGAAGCTTTCTTT. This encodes CASSPGQNTEAFF.